A single T cell receptor (beta chain) is shown here with its context. This sample was taken from a study of control samples from healthy donors and cancer patients. Trimming removed 5 bases from V and 5 bases from J, with 14 bases in between. CDR1 is SGHTS and CDR2 is YDEGEE in the germline V gene. This CDR3 is built from 14 residues. The data were produced by immunoSEQ multiplex PCR, yet TCRdb's version contains in-frame clones alone and is incomplete. The data show about 150,000 clones, more than 85% seen once. The specimen was blood. The chain combines TRBV5-8 with TRBJ2-1; perhaps D is TRBD1 or TRBD2 (6 bases each). The receptor was isolated from a man aged 25 to 45 in good health. This CDR3 reads CASSIGGGNNEQFF. The CDR3 region has the DNA TGTGCCAGCAGTATCGGAGGGGGGAACAATGAGCAGTTCTTC.